This TCR beta chain was identified in a study of blood T cell repertoires in COVID-19. The germline CDR1 and CDR2 sequences are SQVTM and ANQGSEA. Trimming cost V 6 bases and J 0 bases, with 9 bases left between them. CDR3 length equals 12 residues. The protocol was immunoSEQ multiplex PCR, while the TCRdb copy is restricted to in-frame clones and leaves out a portion. The table includes under 450,000 clones, 75% to 90% detected once. The chain couples TRBV29-1 to TRBJ2-7; no definite D call. This TCR was sampled from an older woman with COVID-19, enrolled during active disease. Material: peripheral blood. CDR3 sequence: CSVTGFSYEQYF. Written as DNA, the CDR3 is TGCAGCGTGACTGGTTTCTCCTACGAGCAGTACTTC.